This TCR beta chain appears in the sequencing data of a study of cytomegalovirus exposure and HLA in healthy donors. Whole-study findings and limits: For most TCR beta V segments, an earlier analysis put the productive rate at about 87% or about 30% of the time. Despite most TCR sequences being rare, some public TCRs occurred in many donors.

The PCR used 60 Vbeta and 13 Jbeta primers. Repertoires were generated with immunoSEQ multiplex PCR, while TCRdb's copy carries only in-frame clones and drops some. Of 270,000 or so clones listed, roughly 88% are singletons. Note on this clone: Antigen unknown.

The germline V gene encodes CDR1 SGHTA and CDR2 FQGTGA. V shed 5 bases, J shed 8 bases, and the junction held 11 bases outside the gene matches. The CDR3 consists of 14 residues. This chain links TRBV7-3 with TRBJ1-2, with 7 nucleotides matching TRBD1. The sample comprised PBMCs. This TCR was recovered from a middle-aged man in good health and CMV-seropositive. CDR3 DNA: TGTGCCAGCAGCCGATACGACAGGGTCGACGGCTACACCTTC. Its translation: CASSRYDRVDGYTF.